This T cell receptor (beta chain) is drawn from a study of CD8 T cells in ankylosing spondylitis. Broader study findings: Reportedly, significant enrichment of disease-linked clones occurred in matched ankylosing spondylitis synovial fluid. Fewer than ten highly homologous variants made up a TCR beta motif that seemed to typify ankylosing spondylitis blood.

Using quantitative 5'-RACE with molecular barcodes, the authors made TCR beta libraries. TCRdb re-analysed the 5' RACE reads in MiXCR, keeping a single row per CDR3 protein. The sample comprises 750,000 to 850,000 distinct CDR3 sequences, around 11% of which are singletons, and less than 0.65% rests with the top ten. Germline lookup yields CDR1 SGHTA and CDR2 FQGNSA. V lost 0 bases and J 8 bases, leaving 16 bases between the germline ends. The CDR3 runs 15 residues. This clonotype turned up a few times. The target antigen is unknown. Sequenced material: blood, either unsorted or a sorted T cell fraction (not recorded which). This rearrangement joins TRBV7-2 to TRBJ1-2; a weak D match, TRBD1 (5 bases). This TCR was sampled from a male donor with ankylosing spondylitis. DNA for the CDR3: TGTGCCAGCAGCTTAGCGACGATAGGGGCGTTCGGCTACACCTTC. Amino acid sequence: CASSLATIGAFGYTF.